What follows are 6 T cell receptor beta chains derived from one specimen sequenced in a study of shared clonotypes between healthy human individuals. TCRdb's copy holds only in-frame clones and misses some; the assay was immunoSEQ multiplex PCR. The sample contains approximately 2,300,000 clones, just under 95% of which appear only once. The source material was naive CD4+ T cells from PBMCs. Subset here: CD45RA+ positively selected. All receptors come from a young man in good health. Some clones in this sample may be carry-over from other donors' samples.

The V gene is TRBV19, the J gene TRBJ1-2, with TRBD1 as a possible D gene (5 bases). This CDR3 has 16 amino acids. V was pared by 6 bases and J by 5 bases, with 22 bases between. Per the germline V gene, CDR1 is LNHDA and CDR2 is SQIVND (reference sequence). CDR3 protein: CASRVGGSQGMYGYTF. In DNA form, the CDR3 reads TGTGCCAGTAGGGTAGGAGGGTCCCAGGGAATGTATGGCTACACCTTC.

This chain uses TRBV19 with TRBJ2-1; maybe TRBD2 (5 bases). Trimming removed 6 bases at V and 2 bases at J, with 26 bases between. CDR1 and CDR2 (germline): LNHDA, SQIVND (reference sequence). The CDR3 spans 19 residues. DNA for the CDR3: TGTGCCAGTAGACGGAAATACACAACATTAGCGTCAGCCTACAATGAGCAGTTCTTC. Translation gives CASRRKYTTLASAYNEQFF.

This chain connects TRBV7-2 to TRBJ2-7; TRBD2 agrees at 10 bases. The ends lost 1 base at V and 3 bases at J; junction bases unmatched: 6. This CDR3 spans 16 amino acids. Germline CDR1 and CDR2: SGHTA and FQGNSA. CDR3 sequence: CASSLERASGSYEQYF. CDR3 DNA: TGTGCCAGCAGCTTAGAAAGGGCTAGCGGGAGCTACGAGCAGTACTTC.

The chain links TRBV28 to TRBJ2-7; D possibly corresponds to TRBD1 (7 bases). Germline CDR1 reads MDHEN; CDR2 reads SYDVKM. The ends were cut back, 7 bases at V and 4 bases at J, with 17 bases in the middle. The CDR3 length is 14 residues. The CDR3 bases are TGTGCCAGCACCCCCGGAGGGGGCATATACGAGCAGTACTTC. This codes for CASTPGGGIYEQYF.

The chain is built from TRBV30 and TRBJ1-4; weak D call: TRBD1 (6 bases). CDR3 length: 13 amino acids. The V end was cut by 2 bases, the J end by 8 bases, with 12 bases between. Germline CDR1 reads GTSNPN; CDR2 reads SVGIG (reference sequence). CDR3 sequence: CAWSTGPFEKLFF. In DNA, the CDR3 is TGTGCCTGGAGTACAGGGCCCTTCGAAAAACTGTTTTTT.

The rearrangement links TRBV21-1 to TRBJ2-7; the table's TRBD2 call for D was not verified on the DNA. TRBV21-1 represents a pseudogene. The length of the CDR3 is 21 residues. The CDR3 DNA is TGTGCCAGCAGCAAACCGCGACTACGAATTTTGTCAGACCGTCTCTCCTACGAGCAGTACTTC. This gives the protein CASSKPRLRILSDRLSYEQYF.